This TCR beta chain stems from a study of blood T cell repertoires in COVID-19 (TCRdb year 2020). Study-wide context: The collaborator samples originated in the United States, Italy and Spain and spanned the acute and convalescent phases of COVID-19. Samples came from the ongoing ImmuneRACE study (first 160 participants) plus 1,254 subjects from 6 global collaborators. The prospective study material was composed of cDNA or gDNA derived from T cells, B-cell-depleted T cells, or PBMCs. A de-identified subject ID, COVID-19 status, age in years and sex were almost always included in the sample metadata. The repertoires were made available in a free public database intended to serve as a resource for research on the immune response to SARS-CoV-2. Subjects who had been exposed to COVID-19, were actively infected with it, or had recovered from it provided the deeply sampled blood TCRbeta repertoires that made up the dataset. Where available, HLA class I and class II types were obtained from metadata supplied by the sample provider rather than from assay-based typing. Overall results and qualifications from the work: The quantity of clinical and demographic metadata differed by source and by participant and was supplied without curation.

As encoded in the germline V gene, CDR1 is MDHEN while CDR2 is SYDVKM. Trimming costs V 10 bases and J 6 bases, and their ends lie 15 bases apart. The CDR3 spans 12 residues, from the cysteine through the phenylalanine. Only the CDR3 part of the read is kept: 36 bases, read in frame from the first base. Participants in the prospective study were aged roughly 18 to 95 years, lived in about two dozen United States geographic areas, and enrolled through a virtual design. In the prospective study, participants were assigned to cohorts based on the clinical history participants reported in a screening survey and a study questionnaire. A participant counted as exposed if, within 2 weeks of entering the study, that participant had been in contact with someone who had a PCR-confirmed or clinician-diagnosed COVID-19 case. Each participant in the prospective study had whole blood, serum and a nasopharyngeal or oropharyngeal swab collected by mobile phlebotomists. Over a roughly 2-month period, participants in the prospective study had the option of providing additional blood draws and questionnaires. Before DNA extraction, prospective study blood samples were shipped either frozen or at room temperature.

The immunoSEQ Assay, a bias-controlled multiplex PCR, was used to amplify TCRbeta CDR3 regions from genomic DNA. As for the authors' bioinformatics: Nucleated cell counts per sample were estimated from amplification of reference gene primers within the assay. To quantify the absolute abundance of each unique TCRbeta CDR3 rearrangement, sequence reads were collapsed and filtered. Productive Simpson clonality was computed per sample as the square root of Simpson's diversity index over productive rearrangements. Imported from immuneACCESS, the table was reduced by TCRdb to in-frame sequences with V and J called. These copies leave out some clones; in studies compared against another copy, an unresolved V gene accounts for under half, and the cause of the remainder is not known. For V, J and clone size, that table is used; D and trimming come from the DNA. This sample holds around 340,000 clones; roughly 86% were observed only once. Just over 1% of the sample is in the top ten clones.

Regarding this clone: Its recognized antigen is unknown. No per-base quality is available; no much larger clone lies one base away.

Sequenced: PBMCs or T cells enriched from blood (not recorded which). The V and J segments used are TRBV28 and TRBJ1-1; TRBD1 is possibly the D segment (5 matching bases). This TCR derives from a woman in her thirties who had been exposed to COVID-19. The base sequence is TGTGCCACCCAGGTGGGGCCGGCTGAAGCTTTCTTT. Its translation is CATQVGPAEAFF.